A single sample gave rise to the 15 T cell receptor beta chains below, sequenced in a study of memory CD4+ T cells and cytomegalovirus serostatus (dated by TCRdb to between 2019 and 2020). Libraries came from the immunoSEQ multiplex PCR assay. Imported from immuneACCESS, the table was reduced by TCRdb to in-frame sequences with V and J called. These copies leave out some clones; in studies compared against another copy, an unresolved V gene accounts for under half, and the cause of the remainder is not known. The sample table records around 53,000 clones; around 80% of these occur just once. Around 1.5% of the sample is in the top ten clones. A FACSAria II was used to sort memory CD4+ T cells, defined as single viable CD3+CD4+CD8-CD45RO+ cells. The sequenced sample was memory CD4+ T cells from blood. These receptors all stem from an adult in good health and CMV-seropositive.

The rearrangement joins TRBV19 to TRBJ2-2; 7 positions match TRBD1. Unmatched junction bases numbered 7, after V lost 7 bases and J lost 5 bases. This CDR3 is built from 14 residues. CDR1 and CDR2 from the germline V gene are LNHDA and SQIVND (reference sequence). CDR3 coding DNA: TGTGCCAGTAAGCTACAGGGGCGTACCGGGGAGCTGTTTTTT. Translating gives CASKLQGRTGELFF. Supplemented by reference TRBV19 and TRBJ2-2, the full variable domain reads DGGITQSPKYLFRKEGQNVTLSCEQNLNHDAMYWYRQDPGQGLRLIYYSQIVNDFQKGDIAEGYSVSREKKESFPLTVTSAQKNPTAFYLCASKLQGRTGELFFGEGSRLTVL.

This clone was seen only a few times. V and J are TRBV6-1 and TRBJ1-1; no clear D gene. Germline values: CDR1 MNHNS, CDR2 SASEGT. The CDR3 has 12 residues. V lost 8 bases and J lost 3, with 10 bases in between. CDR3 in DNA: TGTGCCAGCGGGAGTATTGACACTGAAGCTTTCTTT. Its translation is CASGSIDTEAFF.

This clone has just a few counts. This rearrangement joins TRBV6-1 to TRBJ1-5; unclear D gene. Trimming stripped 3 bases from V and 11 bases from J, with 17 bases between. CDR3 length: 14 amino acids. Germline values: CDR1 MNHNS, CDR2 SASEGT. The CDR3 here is CASSDRQAQVAQHF. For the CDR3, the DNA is TGTGCCAGCAGTGATCGGCAGGCGCAGGTGGCCCAGCATTTT.

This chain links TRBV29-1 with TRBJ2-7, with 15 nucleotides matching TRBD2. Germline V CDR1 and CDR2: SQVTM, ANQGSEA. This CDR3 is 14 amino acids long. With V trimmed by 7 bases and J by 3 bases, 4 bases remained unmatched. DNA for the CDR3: TGCAGCGCCGGACTAGCGGGAGGGAGCTACGAGCAGTACTTC. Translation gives CSAGLAGGSYEQYF.

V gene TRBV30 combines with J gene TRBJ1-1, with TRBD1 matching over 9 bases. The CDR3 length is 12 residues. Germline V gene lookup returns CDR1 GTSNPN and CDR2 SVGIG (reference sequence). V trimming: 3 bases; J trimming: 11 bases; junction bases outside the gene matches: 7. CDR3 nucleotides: TGTGCCTGGAGCGGAGGGACAGGGCGGGCTTTCTTT. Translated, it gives CAWSGGTGRAFF.

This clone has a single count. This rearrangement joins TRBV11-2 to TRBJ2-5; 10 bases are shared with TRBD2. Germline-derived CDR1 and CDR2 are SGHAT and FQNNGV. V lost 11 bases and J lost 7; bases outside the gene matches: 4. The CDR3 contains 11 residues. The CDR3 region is CASSGGRTQYF. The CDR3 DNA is TGTGCCTCTAGCGGGGGAAGGACCCAGTACTTC.

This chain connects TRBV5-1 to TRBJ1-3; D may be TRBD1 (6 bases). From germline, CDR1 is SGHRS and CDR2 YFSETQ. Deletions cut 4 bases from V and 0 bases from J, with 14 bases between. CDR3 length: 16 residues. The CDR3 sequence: CASSVQGQTSGNTIYF. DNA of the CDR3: TGCGCCAGCAGCGTACAAGGACAGACCTCTGGAAACACCATATATTTT.

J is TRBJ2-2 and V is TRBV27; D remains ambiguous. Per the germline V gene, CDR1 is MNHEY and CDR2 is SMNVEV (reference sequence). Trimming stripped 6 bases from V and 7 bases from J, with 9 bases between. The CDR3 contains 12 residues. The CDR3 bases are TGTGCCAGCAGCCTCCGAGGCGGGGAGCTGTTTTTT. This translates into CASSLRGGELFF.

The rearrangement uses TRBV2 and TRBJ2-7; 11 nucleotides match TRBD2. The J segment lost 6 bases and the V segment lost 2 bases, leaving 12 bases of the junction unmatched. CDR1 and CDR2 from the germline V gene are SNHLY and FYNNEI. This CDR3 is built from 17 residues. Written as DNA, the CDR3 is TGTGCCAGCAGTGAACCGCCGGGACTAGCGGTTGATGGCGAGCAGTACTTC. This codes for CASSEPPGLAVDGEQYF.

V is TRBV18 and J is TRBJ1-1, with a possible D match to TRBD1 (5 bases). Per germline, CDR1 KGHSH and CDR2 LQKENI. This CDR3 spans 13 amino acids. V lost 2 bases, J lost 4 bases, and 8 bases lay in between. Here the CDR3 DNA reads TGTGCCAGCTCACCAACAGGCCGCACTGAAGCTTTCTTT. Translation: CASSPTGRTEAFF.

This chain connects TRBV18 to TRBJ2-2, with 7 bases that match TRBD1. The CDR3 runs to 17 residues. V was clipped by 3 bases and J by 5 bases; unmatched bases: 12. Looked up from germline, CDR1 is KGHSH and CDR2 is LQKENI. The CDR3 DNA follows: TGTGCCAGCTCACCGGAAACGATACAGGGGAAGACCGGGGAGCTGTTTTTT. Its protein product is CASSPETIQGKTGELFF.

CDR3 residues: CASSQEGYSPLHF. The CDR3 DNA reads as TGTGCCAGCAGCCAGGAGGGGTATTCACCCCTCCACTTT. The J gene is TRBJ1-6, the V gene TRBV7-2; TRBD1 might be the D (5 bases). Trimming took 5 bases from V and 8 from J, leaving 10 bases between them. This CDR3 is 13 amino acids long. Germline CDR1 reads SGHTA; CDR2 reads FQGNSA.

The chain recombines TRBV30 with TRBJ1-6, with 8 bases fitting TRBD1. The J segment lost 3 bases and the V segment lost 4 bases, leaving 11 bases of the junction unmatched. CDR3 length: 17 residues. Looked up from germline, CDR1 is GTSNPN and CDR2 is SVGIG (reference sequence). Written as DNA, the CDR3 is TGTGCCTGGAAAATTGACAGGGGTGTCGACTATAATTCACCCCTCCACTTT. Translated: CAWKIDRGVDYNSPLHF.

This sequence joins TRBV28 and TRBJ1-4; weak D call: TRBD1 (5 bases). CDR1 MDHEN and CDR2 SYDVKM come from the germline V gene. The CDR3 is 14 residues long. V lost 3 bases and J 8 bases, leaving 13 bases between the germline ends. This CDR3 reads CASSFQGMREKLFF. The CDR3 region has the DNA TGTGCCAGCAGTTTTCAGGGTATGAGGGAAAAACTGTTTTTT. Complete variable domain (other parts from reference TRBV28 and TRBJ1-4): DVKVTQSSRYLVKRTGEKVFLECVQDMDHENMFWYRQDPGLGLRLIYFSYDVKMKEKGDIPEGYSVSREKKERFSLILESASTNQTSMYLCASSFQGMREKLFFGSGTQLSVL.

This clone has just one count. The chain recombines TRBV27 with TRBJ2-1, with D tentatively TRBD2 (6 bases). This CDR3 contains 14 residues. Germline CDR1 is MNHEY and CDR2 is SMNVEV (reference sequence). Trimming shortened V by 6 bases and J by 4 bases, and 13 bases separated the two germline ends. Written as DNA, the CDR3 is TGTGCCAGCAGGGAGGGACTTGATTACAATGAGCAGTTCTTC. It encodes CASREGLDYNEQFF.